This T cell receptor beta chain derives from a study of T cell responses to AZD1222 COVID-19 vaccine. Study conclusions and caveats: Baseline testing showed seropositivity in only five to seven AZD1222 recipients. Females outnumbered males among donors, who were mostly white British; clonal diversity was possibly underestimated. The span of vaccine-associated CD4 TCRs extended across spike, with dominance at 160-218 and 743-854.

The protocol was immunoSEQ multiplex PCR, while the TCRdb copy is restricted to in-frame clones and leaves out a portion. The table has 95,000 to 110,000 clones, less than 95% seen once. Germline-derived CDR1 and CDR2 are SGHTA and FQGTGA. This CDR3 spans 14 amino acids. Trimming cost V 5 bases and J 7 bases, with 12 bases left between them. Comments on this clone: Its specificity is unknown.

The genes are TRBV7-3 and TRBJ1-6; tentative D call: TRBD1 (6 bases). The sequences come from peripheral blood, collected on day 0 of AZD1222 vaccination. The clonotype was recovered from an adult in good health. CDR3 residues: CASSQQGWNSPLHF. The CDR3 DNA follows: TGTGCCAGCAGCCAACAGGGTTGGAATTCACCCCTCCACTTT.